The 5 T cell receptor beta chains below all came from one sample that was sequenced in a study of OX40 agonist ivuxolimab in advanced cancers. TCRdb's table, derived via immunoSEQ multiplex PCR, lists solely in-frame clones and lacks some. The data contain 98,000 or so clones, around 83% of them seen just once; the ten biggest clones take up over 1.1%. Specimen: CD4+ or CD8+ T cells sorted from blood, collected in a trial of the OX40 agonist ivuxolimab. The source of these receptors is an adult with an advanced solid tumor such as melanoma, head and neck, liver or kidney cancer.

CDR3 coding DNA: TGTGCCAGCAGCGCGGCGACAGGACTTTATGGCTACACCTTC. Translated: CASSAATGLYGYTF. V is TRBV11-1 and J is TRBJ1-2, with D perhaps matching TRBD1 (6 bases). The CDR3 has 14 residues. From germline, CDR1 is SGHAT and CDR2 FQDESV (reference sequence). V was pared by 5 bases and J by 5 bases, with 15 bases between. The full variable domain, in which reference TRBV11-1 and TRBJ1-2 provide the parts outside the CDR3, is EAEVAQSPRYKITEKSQAVAFWCDPISGHATLYWYRQILGQGPELLVQFQDESVVDDSQLPKDRFSAERLKGVDSTLKIQPAELGDSAMYLCASSAATGLYGYTFGSGTRLTVV.

The chain joins TRBV28 to TRBJ2-5; D not resolved. The CDR3 extends over 13 amino acids. Germline CDR1 reads MDHEN; CDR2 reads SYDVKM. V lost 6 bases to trimming and J lost 5 bases, with 13 bases between them. The CDR3 nucleotides are TGTGCCAGCAGCCCTGCTGTCTTGGAGACCCAGTACTTC. This codes for CASSPAVLETQYF.

V usage is TRBV28 and J usage is TRBJ1-1, with D tentatively TRBD1 (5 bases). Germline CDR1 and CDR2: MDHEN and SYDVKM. Trimming removed 6 bases at V and 4 bases at J, with 12 bases between. The length of the CDR3 is 13 residues. This chain's CDR3 is CASSDTGFTEAFF. The CDR3 coding sequence is TGTGCCAGCAGCGATACAGGCTTCACTGAAGCTTTCTTT.

This chain uses TRBV6-5 with TRBJ1-2, with D perhaps TRBD1 (5 bases). The CDR3 loop spans 14 amino acids. Looked up from germline, CDR1 is MNHEY and CDR2 is SVGAGI. Trimming left V 2 bases short and J 7 bases short, with 14 bases between. DNA for the CDR3: TGTGCCAGCAGTTACACTCCAGGGTGGGGTGGCTACACCTTC. It encodes CASSYTPGWGGYTF.

The chain is built from TRBV15 and TRBJ2-7; TRBD2 matches 9 bases. CDR1 is LNHNV, CDR2 YYDKDF, per germline (reference sequence). V lost 0 bases and J lost 2; bases outside the gene matches: 2. The CDR3 length is 15 residues. The CDR3, as DNA: TGTGCCACCAGCAGAGAGGCTAGCGGGACCTACGAGCAGTACTTC. Its translation: CATSREASGTYEQYF.